Shown below are 2 T cell receptor beta chains from a single sample sequenced in a study of radiation and T cells in renal cell carcinoma. The repertoire was sequenced with immunoSEQ multiplex PCR; TCRdb's copy has only in-frame clones and lacks some. The sample lists 90,000 to 95,000 clones, roughly four fifths occurring once. Time point described: baseline pretreatment blood. The treatment is: 15 Gy SBRT to primary tumor, nephrectomy 4 weeks later. The source material was blood, sampled from a patient whose treatment included radiotherapy and nephrectomy. These receptors were taken from a man aged 60 to 75 with renal cell carcinoma.

V and J are TRBV7-9 and TRBJ1-1; D gene uncertain. Between the trimmed V and J ends, which lost 6 bases and 10 bases, there was a span of 21 bases. The CDR3 loop spans 14 amino acids. From germline, CDR1 is SEHNR and CDR2 FQNEAQ (reference sequence). The CDR3 DNA follows: TGTGCCAGCAGGTCTAGTGGACCGTCAAGGTCAGCTTTCTTT. Protein: CASRSSGPSRSAFF. The full variable domain, rest sourced from reference TRBV7-9 and TRBJ1-1, is DTGVSQNPRHKITKRGQNVTFRCDPISEHNRLYWYRQTLGQGPEFLTYFQNEAQLEKSRLLSDRFSAERPKGSFSTLEIQRTEQGDSAMYLCASRSSGPSRSAFFGQGTRLTVV.

The chain recombines TRBV27 with TRBJ1-4; D unclear. Trimming stripped 5 bases from V and 7 bases from J, with 23 bases between. The CDR3 length is 17 residues. CDR1 and CDR2 (germline): MNHEY, SMNVEV (reference sequence). The CDR3 DNA reads TGTGCCAGCAGTCCCGTGCTAGGACTCAGGATTTTTGAAAAACTGTTTTTT. Amino acids: CASSPVLGLRIFEKLFF.